This TCR beta chain was captured in a study of blood T cell repertoires in COVID-19. Study-level background: Acute and convalescent COVID-19 specimens originated in the United States, Italy and Spain. T cells, B-cell-depleted T cells, or PBMCs supplied cDNA or gDNA.

The Seattle site enrolled patients during active infection and followed them longitudinally. Authors' analysis steps: Scientists estimated how many nucleated cells there were by amplifying reference gene primers. Only in-frame clones appear in the TCRdb table, and some are missing; sequencing was by immunoSEQ multiplex PCR. V and J calls and clone size follow that table, whereas D and trimming were derived from the DNA. The profile shows under 85,000 clones, 75% to 85% of them singletons. Specimen: peripheral blood. The source is a man aged 25 to 45 with COVID-19, enrolled during active disease.

The CDR3, as DNA: TGTGCCAGCAGCCTGGCAGGGGGAGGCACAAGTAATGAAAAACTGTTTTTT. The encoded protein is CASSLAGGGTSNEKLFF. V is TRBV5-8 and J is TRBJ1-4; TRBD1 agrees at 7 bases. This CDR3 spans 17 amino acids. The germline CDR1 and CDR2 sequences are SGHTS and YDEGEE. Losses at the gene ends were 4 bases for V and 4 bases for J; bases not matched to a gene: 13.